The clone carrying this TCR beta chain occurred a few times. Other DNA sequences in the sample encode the same CDR3. Libraries were prepared by immunoSEQ multiplex PCR; TCRdb keeps only in-frame clonotypes and omits some of them. The table has 300,000 to 450,000 clones, more than 75% seen once. The CDR3 sequence is 14 residues long. V dropped 3 bases and J dropped 1; count of bases not matched to a gene: 1. Germline lookup yields CDR1 MNHEY and CDR2 SMNVEV (reference sequence). This specimen belongs to a study of blood T cell repertoires in COVID-19. The source of this sequence is a human donor in a cohort sampled during active COVID-19. This chain joins TRBV27 and TRBJ2-7; 9 nucleotides agree with TRBD1. The sequenced sample was peripheral blood. In DNA form, the CDR3 reads TGTGCCAGCAGTTTGGGACAGGGTTCCTACGAGCAGTACTTC. It codes for CASSLGQGSYEQYF.